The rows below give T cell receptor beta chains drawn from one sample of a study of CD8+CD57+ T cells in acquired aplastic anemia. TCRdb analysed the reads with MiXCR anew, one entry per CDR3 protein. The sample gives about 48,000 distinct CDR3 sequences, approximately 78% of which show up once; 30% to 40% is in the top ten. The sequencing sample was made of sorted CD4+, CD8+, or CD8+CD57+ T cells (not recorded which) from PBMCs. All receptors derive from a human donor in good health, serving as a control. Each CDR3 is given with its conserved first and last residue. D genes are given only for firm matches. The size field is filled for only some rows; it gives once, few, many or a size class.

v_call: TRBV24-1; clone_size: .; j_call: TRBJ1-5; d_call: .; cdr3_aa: CATSEPGDSNQPQHF; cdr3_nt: TGTGCCACCAGTGAGCCAGGGGATAGCAATCAGCCCCAGCATTTT
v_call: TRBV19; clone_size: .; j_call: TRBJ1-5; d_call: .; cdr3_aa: CASSLPDLKRNQPQHF; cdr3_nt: TGTGCCAGTAGCCTTCCGGACTTAAAAAGGAATCAGCCCCAGCATTTT
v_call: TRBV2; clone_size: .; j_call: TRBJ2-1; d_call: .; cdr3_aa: CASTGQNYNEQFF; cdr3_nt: TGTGCCAGCACTGGACAGAATTACAATGAGCAGTTCTTC
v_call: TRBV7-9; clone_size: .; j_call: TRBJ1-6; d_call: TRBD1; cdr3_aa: CASSLTGGFLPLHF; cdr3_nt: TGTGCCAGCAGCCTAACAGGGGGCTTTTTACCCCTCCACTTT
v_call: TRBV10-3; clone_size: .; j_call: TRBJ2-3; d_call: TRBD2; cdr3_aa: CAIRAGRTDTQYF; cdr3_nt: TGTGCCATCCGAGCGGGGCGCACAGATACGCAGTATTTT
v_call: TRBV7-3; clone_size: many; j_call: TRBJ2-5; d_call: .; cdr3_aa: CASSDGLGETQYF; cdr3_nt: TGTGCCAGCAGCGACGGGTTGGGGGAGACCCAGTACTTC
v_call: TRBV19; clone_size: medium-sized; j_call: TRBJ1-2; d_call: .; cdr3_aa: CASTANLNYGYTF; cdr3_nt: TGTGCCAGTACAGCTAACCTTAACTATGGCTACACCTTC
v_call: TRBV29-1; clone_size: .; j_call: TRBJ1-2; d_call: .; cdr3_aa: CSVEEQGIANYGYTF; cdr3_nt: TGCAGCGTTGAAGAGCAGGGGATTGCTAACTATGGCTACACCTTC
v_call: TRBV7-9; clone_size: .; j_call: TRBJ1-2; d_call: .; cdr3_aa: CASSQGREDGYTF; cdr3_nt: TGTGCCAGCAGCCAGGGACGGGAAGATGGCTACACCTTC
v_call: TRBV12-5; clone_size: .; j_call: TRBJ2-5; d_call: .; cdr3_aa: CASAPPQETQYF; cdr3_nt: TGTGCTAGTGCGCCCCCCCAAGAGACCCAGTACTTC
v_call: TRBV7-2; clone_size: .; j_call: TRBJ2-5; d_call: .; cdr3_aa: CASSFGVTQETQYF; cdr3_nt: TGTGCCAGCAGCTTCGGGGTAACCCAAGAGACCCAGTACTTC
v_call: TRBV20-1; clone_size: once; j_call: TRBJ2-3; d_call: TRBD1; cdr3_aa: CSALDRGSTDTQYF; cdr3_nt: TGCAGTGCTCTCGACAGGGGGAGCACAGATACGCAGTATTTT
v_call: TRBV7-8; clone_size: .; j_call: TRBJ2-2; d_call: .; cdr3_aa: CASSSPGRGELFF; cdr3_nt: TGTGCCAGCAGTTCCCCCGGCAGGGGGGAGCTGTTTTTT
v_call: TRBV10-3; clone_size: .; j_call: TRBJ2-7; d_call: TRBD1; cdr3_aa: CAISEIPGQSYEQYF; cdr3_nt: TGTGCCATCAGTGAGATCCCGGGACAGTCCTACGAGCAGTACTTC
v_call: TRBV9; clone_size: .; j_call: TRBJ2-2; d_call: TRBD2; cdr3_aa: CASSVSGGVSTGELFF; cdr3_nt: TGTGCCAGCAGCGTTAGCGGGGGGGTTAGCACCGGGGAGCTGTTTTTT
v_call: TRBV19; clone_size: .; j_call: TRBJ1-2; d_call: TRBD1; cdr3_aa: CASTKTGAKSNYGYTF; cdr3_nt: TGTGCCAGTACAAAGACAGGGGCAAAATCTAACTATGGCTACACCTTC
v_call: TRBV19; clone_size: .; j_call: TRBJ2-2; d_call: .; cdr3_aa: CASSIAPFAGELFF; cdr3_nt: TGTGCCAGTAGTATAGCCCCGTTCGCCGGGGAGCTGTTTTTT
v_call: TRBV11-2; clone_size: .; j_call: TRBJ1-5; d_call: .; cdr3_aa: CASSLEPGTGQPQHF; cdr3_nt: TGTGCCAGCAGCTTAGAACCAGGGACGGGTCAGCCCCAGCATTTT
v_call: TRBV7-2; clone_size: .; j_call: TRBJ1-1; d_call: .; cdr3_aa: CASSQRWGTNTEAFF; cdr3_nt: TGTGCCAGCAGCCAGAGGTGGGGTACGAACACTGAAGCTTTCTTT
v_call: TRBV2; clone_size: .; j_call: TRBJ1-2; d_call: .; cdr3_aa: CASTAEPSGYTF; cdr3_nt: TGTGCCAGCACCGCAGAGCCCAGTGGCTACACCTTC
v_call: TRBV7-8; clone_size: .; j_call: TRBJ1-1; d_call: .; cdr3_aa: CASSPRSRTEAFF; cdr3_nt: TGTGCCAGCAGCCCAAGAAGTCGGACTGAAGCTTTCTTT
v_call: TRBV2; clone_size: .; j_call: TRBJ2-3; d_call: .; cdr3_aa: CARPIMGDTQYF; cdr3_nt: TGTGCCAGGCCGATCATGGGGGATACGCAGTATTTT
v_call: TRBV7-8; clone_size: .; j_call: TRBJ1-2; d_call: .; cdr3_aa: CASSQGQGRNGYTF; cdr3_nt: TGTGCCAGCAGCCAAGGGCAGGGGAGGAATGGCTACACCTTC
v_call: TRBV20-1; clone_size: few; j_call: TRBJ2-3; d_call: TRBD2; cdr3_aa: CSARLGSGDTDTQYF; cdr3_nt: TGCAGTGCTAGACTGGGTAGCGGGGACACAGATACGCAGTATTTT
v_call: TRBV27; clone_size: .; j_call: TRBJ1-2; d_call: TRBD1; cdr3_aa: CASSLSVSGGDGYTF; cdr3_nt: TGTGCCAGCAGTTTATCGGTATCAGGGGGAGATGGCTACACCTTC
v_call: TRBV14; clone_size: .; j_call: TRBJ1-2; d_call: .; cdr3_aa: CASSQVGADGYTF; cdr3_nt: TGTGCCAGCAGCCAGGTTGGAGCAGATGGCTACACCTTC